These 20 T cell receptor beta chains share one sample of origin, sequenced in a study of T cells expressing NK-cell markers. No DNA is given; TCRdb re-called the 5' RACE reads and lists each CDR3 protein once. Listed are some 450,000 distinct CDR3 sequences; 7.3% falls within the top ten. Sequenced sample: blood T cells: a sorted CD56 or NKG2C T cell subset, CD4+ or CD8+ T cells, or bulk PBMC T cells (not recorded which). The receptors derive from a woman between 18 and 75 years old in good health.

The chain employs TRBV6-2 or TRBV6-3 and TRBJ1-1; the TRBD1 assignment by TCRdb is unverifiable without DNA. The CDR3 is 15 amino acids. Germline V CDR1 and CDR2: MNHEY, SVGEGT. The CDR3 is CASSLLSPGGGEAFF.

The chain recombines TRBV12-3 or TRBV12-4 with TRBJ1-4. This CDR3 has 15 residues. The CDR3 loop is CASSLYGRANEKLFF.

This rearrangement joins TRBV4-2 to TRBJ2-7; TCRdb calls TRBD1, which cannot be checked without DNA. Per the germline V gene, CDR1 is LGHNA and CDR2 is YNFKEQ. The CDR3 is 18 residues long. CDR3 protein: CASSQDWNPVTGGYEQYF.

The rearrangement links TRBV6-5 to TRBJ1-2. The CDR3 runs 13 residues. CDR1 is MNHEY, CDR2 SVGAGI, per germline. The CDR3 sequence is CASSYGRPDGYTF.

The chain couples TRBV12-3 or TRBV12-4 to TRBJ2-2; absent DNA, TCRdb's TRBD1 call cannot be checked. This CDR3 is 16 amino acids long. Here the CDR3 reads CASSLTVGPRTGELFF.

The J gene is TRBJ2-2, the V gene TRBV7-2. The CDR3 extends over 14 amino acids. Germline assignment: CDR1 SGHTA and CDR2 FQGNSA. The CDR3 sequence: CASSTQSNTGELFF.

The chain recombines TRBV11-1 with TRBJ1-3; TCRdb's D gene call, TRBD1, goes unchecked for lack of DNA. Germline CDR1 and CDR2: SGHAT and FQDESV (reference sequence). The CDR3 runs 18 residues. CDR3: CASSSERGQGWAGNTIYF. Variable domain in full (rest from reference TRBV11-1 and TRBJ1-3): EAEVAQSPRYKITEKSQAVAFWCDPISGHATLYWYRQILGQGPELLVQFQDESVVDDSQLPKDRFSAERLKGVDSTLKIQPAELGDSAMYLCASSSERGQGWAGNTIYFGEGSWLTVV.

The gene calls are TRBV5-1 and TRBJ1-2; TCRdb's D gene call, TRBD1, goes unchecked for lack of DNA. Germline CDR1 and CDR2: SGHRS and YFSETQ. The CDR3 sequence is 13 residues long. CDR3 residues: CASSLVQGTRYTF.

V and J are TRBV20-1 and TRBJ2-5; the TCRdb D gene call, TRBD2, has no DNA to confirm it. Germline assignment: CDR1 DFQATT and CDR2 SNEGSKA (reference sequence). CDR3 length equals 14 residues. The CDR3 sequence: CSALPGGSGETQYF.

This chain connects TRBV6-4 to TRBJ2-5; TCRdb calls TRBD2, which cannot be checked without DNA. This CDR3 comprises 16 residues. CDR1 MRHNA and CDR2 SNTAGT come from the germline V gene. CDR3 in amino acids: CASSDSCGRTQETQYF.

The V gene is TRBV20-1, the J gene TRBJ2-7; the TCRdb D gene call, TRBD2, has no DNA to confirm it. The CDR3 length is 15 residues. Germline V gene lookup returns CDR1 DFQATT and CDR2 SNEGSKA (reference sequence). The CDR3 here is CSASPLSGSFSEQYF.

The CDR3 loop reads CASSLILAGYNEQFF. This chain joins TRBV27 and TRBJ2-1; TCRdb designates TRBD2, a call that cannot be tested without DNA. Germline V gene sequence: CDR1 MNHEY, CDR2 SMNVEV (reference sequence). The CDR3 runs 15 residues.

V usage is TRBV25-1 and J usage is TRBJ2-3; TCRdb's D call of TRBD2 is untestable without DNA. In germline, CDR1 is MGHDK, CDR2 SYGVNS. There are 14 residues in the CDR3. The CDR3 reads CASSAGGPTDTQYF. Using reference TRBV25-1 and TRBJ2-3 for the parts outside the CDR3, the full variable domain is EADIYQTPRYLVIGTGKKITLECSQTMGHDKMYWYQQDPGMELHLIHYSYGVNSTEKGDLSSESTVSRIRTEHFPLTLESARPSHTSQYLCASSAGGPTDTQYFGPGTRLTVL.

The chain employs TRBV6-4 and TRBJ1-2. Germline V CDR1 and CDR2: MRHNA, SNTAGT. This CDR3 comprises 14 residues. The CDR3 spells CASSSDGANYGYTF.

The chain couples TRBV3-1 to TRBJ2-1; checking the TCRdb D call of TRBD2 is not possible without DNA. CDR1 and CDR2 (germline): LGHDT, YNNKEL (reference sequence). The CDR3 extends over 19 amino acids. The CDR3 loop reads CASSQEETGRARSYNEQFF.

The chain couples TRBV20-1 to TRBJ1-6; the TRBD1 assignment by TCRdb is unverifiable without DNA. The CDR3 consists of 14 residues. CDR1 and CDR2 from the germline V gene are DFQATT and SNEGSKA (reference sequence). CDR3 in amino acids: CSGQQGLGNSPLHF.

This chain uses TRBV7-2 with TRBJ2-5. Germline V gene lookup returns CDR1 SGHTA and CDR2 FQGNSA. There are 12 residues in the CDR3. This CDR3 is CASSPSMGTQYF.

The rearrangement links TRBV29-1 to TRBJ2-3; TCRdb calls TRBD2, which cannot be checked without DNA. The CDR3 is 13 residues long. CDR1 and CDR2 (germline): SQVTM, ANQGSEA. The CDR3: CSAGALRTDTQYF.

The chain has TRBV7-7 and TRBJ2-2. Per germline, CDR1 SSHAT and CDR2 FNYEAQ (reference sequence). The length of the CDR3 is 13 residues. The CDR3 here is CASSPAGPGRLFF.

The V and J genes are TRBV19 and TRBJ1-1; TCRdb's D call of TRBD1 is untestable without DNA. From germline, CDR1 is LNHDA and CDR2 SQIVND (reference sequence). The CDR3 sequence is 14 residues long. CDR3 protein: CASREQGGSTEAFF.